Listed below are T cell receptor beta chains from one sample, sequenced in a study of Ad26.COV2.S vaccination and SARS-CoV-2 variants. The protocol was immunoSEQ multiplex PCR, while the TCRdb copy is restricted to in-frame clones and leaves out a portion. The sample consists of some 390,000 clones, 70% to 90% of them appearing once. The material was peripheral blood, obtained in a trial of Ad26.COV2.S vaccine versus placebo. The receptors were gathered from a person aged 18-60 years who received the Ad26.COV2.S COVID-19 vaccine or a placebo. Both conserved end residues are part of each CDR3. The order of the fields is clone size, J gene, D gene, V gene, CDR3 protein, CDR3 DNA. A D gene is named only where the DNA matches it firmly. The size of a clone is reported for some rows only, either as once, few or many, or as a class for expanded clones.

size: -; J: TRBJ2-7; D: -; V: TRBV30; CDR3: CAWSNWTDSYEQYF; DNA: TGTGCCTGGAGTAACTGGACCGACTCCTACGAGCAGTACTTC
size: -; J: TRBJ2-7; D: TRBD2; V: TRBV28; CDR3: CASSGRGEQYF; DNA: TGTGCCAGCAGTGGGAGGGGCGAGCAGTACTTC
size: -; J: TRBJ2-7; D: -; V: TRBV11-3; CDR3: CASSLVSLGEQYF; DNA: TGTGCCAGCAGCTTAGTCTCCCTTGGGGAGCAGTACTTC
size: -; J: TRBJ2-1; D: -; V: TRBV6-5; CDR3: CASRQDWSSYNEQFF; DNA: TGTGCCAGCAGGCAAGACTGGAGCTCCTACAATGAGCAGTTCTTC
size: -; J: TRBJ2-1; D: TRBD1; V: TRBV5-4; CDR3: CASSTGTGEYNEQFF; DNA: TGTGCCAGCAGCACCGGGACAGGAGAGTACAATGAGCAGTTCTTC
size: -; J: TRBJ1-1; D: -; V: TRBV19; CDR3: CASSIGPWGDEAFF; DNA: TGTGCCAGTAGTATAGGACCCTGGGGGGATGAAGCTTTCTTT
size: -; J: TRBJ2-1; D: TRBD2; V: TRBV5-5; CDR3: CASSFKLAGGNEQFF; DNA: TGTGCCAGCAGCTTCAAACTAGCGGGAGGCAATGAGCAGTTCTTC
size: -; J: TRBJ1-1; D: -; V: TRBV28; CDR3: CASSFWDTPEAFF; DNA: TGTGCCAGCAGTTTTTGGGACACGCCTGAAGCTTTCTTT
size: once; J: TRBJ2-6; D: -; V: TRBV7-2; CDR3: CASSLAGWDSHALYSGANVLTF; DNA: TGTGCCAGCAGCTTAGCGGGTTGGGACTCGCACGCCTTATACTCTGGGGCCAACGTCCTGACTTTC
size: -; J: TRBJ2-3; D: TRBD2; V: TRBV28; CDR3: CASMGLADTDTQYF; DNA: TGTGCCAGCATGGGGCTAGCGGACACAGATACGCAGTATTTT
size: -; J: TRBJ2-6; D: -; V: TRBV15; CDR3: CATSRVVHSGANVLTF; DNA: TGTGCCACCAGCAGAGTAGTTCACTCTGGGGCCAACGTCCTGACTTTC
size: -; J: TRBJ2-7; D: -; V: TRBV7-9; CDR3: CASSPRDTSYEQYF; DNA: TGTGCCAGCAGCCCTAGGGACACTTCCTACGAGCAGTACTTC
size: -; J: TRBJ2-1; D: -; V: TRBV10-2; CDR3: CASKDLVRNNEQFF; DNA: TGCGCCAGCAAGGACCTTGTGAGAAACAATGAGCAGTTCTTC
size: -; J: TRBJ2-7; D: -; V: TRBV12-3/TRBV12-4; CDR3: CASSLKMDGEQYF; DNA: TGTGCCAGCAGTTTAAAAATGGACGGCGAGCAGTACTTC
size: -; J: TRBJ2-7; D: -; V: TRBV6-5; CDR3: CASSFALTGETYEQYF; DNA: TGTGCCAGCAGTTTCGCCTTAACCGGGGAGACCTACGAGCAGTACTTC
size: once; J: TRBJ1-1; D: TRBD1; V: TRBV7-3; CDR3: CASSYTGGTEAFF; DNA: TGTGCCAGCAGTTATACAGGGGGCACTGAAGCTTTCTTT
size: -; J: TRBJ1-3; D: -; V: TRBV7-8; CDR3: CASSLGWGRTGNTIYF; DNA: TGTGCCAGCAGCTTAGGTTGGGGAAGAACTGGAAACACCATATATTTT
size: -; J: TRBJ1-1; D: TRBD1; V: TRBV7-8; CDR3: CASSFRQGLTEAFF; DNA: TGTGCCAGCAGCTTTAGACAGGGCTTAACTGAAGCTTTCTTT
size: -; J: TRBJ2-1; D: -; V: TRBV20-1; CDR3: CSASSGGASWGDEQFF; DNA: TGCAGTGCTAGTTCGGGCGGCGCTAGCTGGGGGGATGAGCAGTTCTTC
size: -; J: TRBJ2-3; D: -; V: TRBV10-3; CDR3: CAISESVSADTQYF; DNA: TGTGCCATCAGTGAGTCCGTAAGCGCAGATACGCAGTATTTT
size: -; J: TRBJ1-5; D: TRBD1; V: TRBV2; CDR3: CASTDRGLQPQHF; DNA: TGTGCCAGCACGGACAGGGGGCTTCAGCCCCAGCATTTT
size: -; J: TRBJ1-1; D: -; V: TRBV18; CDR3: CASSLDTANTEAFF; DNA: TGTGCCAGCTCGCTGGACACAGCGAACACTGAAGCTTTCTTT
size: -; J: TRBJ1-1; D: TRBD1; V: TRBV5-1; CDR3: CASSPGQGMNTEAFF; DNA: TGCGCCAGCAGCCCCGGACAGGGGATGAACACTGAAGCTTTCTTT
size: once; J: TRBJ2-7; D: TRBD2; V: TRBV5-1; CDR3: CASSLALASGSYEQYF; DNA: TGCGCCAGCAGCTTGGCCTTGGCTAGCGGGAGCTACGAGCAGTACTTC
size: -; J: TRBJ2-2; D: -; V: TRBV7-2; CDR3: CASSLSGNRGELFF; DNA: TGTGCCAGCAGCTTATCAGGGAACAGAGGGGAGCTGTTTTTT
size: -; J: TRBJ2-5; D: -; V: TRBV5-1; CDR3: CASSKAPGQSQETQYF; DNA: TGCGCCAGCAGCAAGGCTCCAGGACAGTCCCAAGAGACCCAGTACTTC
size: once; J: TRBJ2-3; D: -; V: TRBV29-1; CDR3: CSVDGGTDTQYF; DNA: TGCAGCGTTGACGGCGGCACAGATACGCAGTATTTT
size: -; J: TRBJ2-2; D: -; V: TRBV7-3; CDR3: CASSLSGNTGELFF; DNA: TGTGCCAGCAGCTTATCCGGCAACACCGGGGAGCTGTTTTTT
size: few; J: TRBJ2-1; D: -; V: TRBV7-8; CDR3: CASSLTTGPGDNEQFF; DNA: TGTGCCAGCAGCTTAACCACAGGGCCCGGGGACAATGAGCAGTTCTTC
size: -; J: TRBJ1-2; D: TRBD1; V: TRBV6-5; CDR3: CASSRTGGSDGYTF; DNA: TGTGCCAGCAGCCGGACAGGGGGTTCCGATGGCTACACCTTC
size: -; J: TRBJ1-5; D: -; V: TRBV7-3; CDR3: CASSLPGQPQHF; DNA: TGTGCCAGCAGCTTACCGGGTCAGCCCCAGCATTTT
size: -; J: TRBJ2-3; D: -; V: TRBV30; CDR3: CAWSGQGTDTQYF; DNA: TGTGCCTGGAGTGGACAGGGCACAGATACGCAGTATTTT
size: once; J: TRBJ2-7; D: -; V: TRBV7-6; CDR3: CASSLSNHYEQYF; DNA: TGTGCCAGCAGCTTAAGTAATCACTACGAGCAGTACTTC
size: -; J: TRBJ2-5; D: -; V: TRBV6-2/TRBV6-3; CDR3: CASSSGYQETQYF; DNA: TGTGCCAGCAGTTCAGGGTACCAAGAGACCCAGTACTTC
size: -; J: TRBJ2-1; D: -; V: TRBV6-1; CDR3: CASSEVGRVSSYNEQFF; DNA: TGTGCCAGCAGTGAAGTCGGGCGCGTCAGCTCCTACAATGAGCAGTTCTTC
size: few; J: TRBJ1-4; D: -; V: TRBV19; CDR3: CASRRPQSNEKLFF; DNA: TGTGCCAGTAGGAGGCCCCAGAGTAATGAAAAACTGTTTTTT
size: -; J: TRBJ1-5; D: TRBD1; V: TRBV28; CDR3: CASRELGGSSSNQPQHF; DNA: TGTGCCAGCAGGGAGCTAGGGGGCTCTAGCAGCAATCAGCCCCAGCATTTT
size: -; J: TRBJ2-5; D: -; V: TRBV18; CDR3: CASSPPGSRETQYF; DNA: TGTGCCAGCTCACCACCGGGCTCCAGAGAGACCCAGTACTTC
size: -; J: TRBJ1-1; D: TRBD1; V: TRBV6-2/TRBV6-3; CDR3: CASSETFTGTGFLGGTEAFF; DNA: TGTGCCAGCAGTGAGACTTTTACCGGGACAGGGTTTCTCGGAGGAACTGAAGCTTTCTTT
size: -; J: TRBJ1-5; D: TRBD1; V: TRBV6-5; CDR3: CASKGTVNQPQHF; DNA: TGTGCCAGCAAGGGGACAGTCAATCAGCCCCAGCATTTT
size: once; J: TRBJ2-5; D: TRBD1; V: TRBV3-1/TRBV3-2; CDR3: CAIGQGAQETQYF; DNA: TGTGCCATCGGACAGGGGGCCCAAGAGACCCAGTACTTC
size: -; J: TRBJ2-5; D: TRBD1; V: TRBV4-2; CDR3: CASSPGTGKETQYF; DNA: TGTGCCAGCAGCCCCGGGACAGGAAAAGAGACCCAGTACTTC